What follows are 30 T cell receptor beta chains derived from one specimen sequenced in a study of blood T cells in healthy people across ages. Next came a second PCR, run for about 7 to 12 cycles, which used a sample-barcoded 5' primer along with a J-beta primer mix. TCRdb passed the 5' RACE reads through MiXCR, listing each CDR3 protein once. The repertoire holds around 1.5 million distinct CDR3 sequences, with 35% to 45% as singletons. The sequenced material came from blood. The origin of the receptors is a woman aged 18-29 years in good health.

This clonotype turned up a few times. The chain employs TRBV10-3 and TRBJ2-2; possibly TRBD2 for D (6 bases). V dropped 1 base and J dropped 1 base, with 10 bases sitting between them. The length of the CDR3 is 16 residues. Per germline, CDR1 ENHRY and CDR2 SYGVKD. The CDR3 protein is CAISEFEAGNTGELFF. CDR3 in DNA: TGTGCCATCAGTGAGTTTGAAGCGGGGAACACCGGGGAGCTGTTTTTT.

The rearrangement joins TRBV27 to TRBJ2-3; the D gene is possibly TRBD1 (5 bases). V gave up 3 bases and J gave up 6 bases, with 16 bases separating them. The length of the CDR3 is 15 residues. Germline values: CDR1 MNHEY, CDR2 SMNVEV (reference sequence). DNA of the CDR3: TGTGCCAGCAGTTTCGGTAGCAGGACAACGGATACGCAGTATTTT. Residues: CASSFGSRTTDTQYF.

About this clonotype: A junction end diverges from the germline sequence, so it may reflect a read error. The V and J genes are TRBV7-2 and TRBJ2-7, with D perhaps matching TRBD1 or TRBD2 (6 bases each). The germline V gene encodes CDR1 SGHTA and CDR2 FQGNSA. The CDR3 runs 14 residues. The CDR3 sequence: CASLGGGINYVQYF. CDR3 sequence (DNA): TGTGCCAGCTTAGGAGGGGGGATCAACTACGTGCAGTACTTC.

The chain carries TRBV28 and TRBJ2-7; D gene unclear. The V end was cut by 0 bases, the J end by 3 bases, with 9 bases between. CDR1 and CDR2 from the germline V gene are MDHEN and SYDVKM. The CDR3 is made up of 14 amino acids. The CDR3 region is CASSLWAGGYEQYF. The CDR3 DNA is TGTGCCAGCAGTTTATGGGCAGGTGGCTACGAGCAGTACTTC. Using reference TRBV28 and TRBJ2-7 for the parts outside the CDR3, the full variable domain is DVKVTQSSRYLVKRTGEKVFLECVQDMDHENMFWYRQDPGLGLRLIYFSYDVKMKEKGDIPEGYSVSREKKERFSLILESASTNQTSMYLCASSLWAGGYEQYFGPGTRLTVT.

This rearrangement joins TRBV21-1 to TRBJ1-5; the DNA was not compared with TRBD1, the D call given in the table. TRBV21-1 is designated a pseudogene. The CDR3 totals 18 residues. CDR3 sequence: CASSKALDFGQGHQPQHF. The CDR3 bases are TGTGCCAGCAGCAAAGCGCTTGACTTCGGGCAGGGTCATCAGCCCCAGCATTTT.

Remarks on this clonotype: Sequence at one end of the junction differs from germline and may be a read error. The chain couples TRBV7-7 to TRBJ2-5; D is undetermined. The CDR3 has 15 amino acids. Germline CDR1 and CDR2: SSHAT and FNYEAQ (reference sequence). The CDR3: CASSLGPGPGQTQYF. CDR3 DNA: TGTGCTAGCAGCTTAGGTCCCGGTCCGGGCCAAACCCAGTACTTC.

This clonotype was seen a handful of times. V gene TRBV5-1 combines with J gene TRBJ2-1; 8 positions match TRBD2. The CDR3 extends over 16 amino acids. V trimming: 3 bases; J trimming: 8 bases; junction bases outside the gene matches: 13. Per the germline V gene, CDR1 is SGHRS and CDR2 is YFSETQ. CDR3 nucleotides: TGCGCCAGCAGCTACGAGCCCGGGAGGGGTTTCTATGAGCAGTTCTTC. Translated: CASSYEPGRGFYEQFF.

The V call is TRBV30, the J call TRBJ2-1; TRBD2 matches at 9 bases. The CDR3 runs 15 residues. Per germline, CDR1 GTSNPN and CDR2 SVGIG (reference sequence). Losses at the gene ends were 2 bases for V and 2 bases for J; bases not matched to a gene: 4. The CDR3 is CAWSLTSGAYNEQFF. Written as DNA, the CDR3 is TGTGCCTGGAGTCTGACTAGCGGAGCCTACAATGAGCAGTTCTTC.

About this clonotype: Sequence at one end of the junction differs from germline and may be a read error. The genes are TRBV27 and TRBJ1-2; the match to TRBD1 covers 7 bases. There are 12 residues in the CDR3. CDR1 and CDR2 from the germline V gene are MNHEY and SMNVEV (reference sequence). CDR3 DNA: TGTGCCAGCAAGGGAGGGGGCCACGGCTACGCCTTC. Amino acid sequence: CASKGGGHGYAF.

The chain has TRBV20-1 and TRBJ1-1; D gene ambiguous. Germline values: CDR1 DFQATT, CDR2 SNEGSKA (reference sequence). The CDR3 sequence is 12 residues long. V gave up 6 bases and J gave up 3 bases, with 11 bases separating them. The CDR3 coding sequence is TGCAGTGCCACAGAGGTGCACACTGAAGCTTTCTTT. Protein sequence: CSATEVHTEAFF.

On this clonotype: Just one base apart from a much larger clone, this may be a read error. The gene calls are TRBV20-1 and TRBJ2-6; D is possibly TRBD1 (5 bases). This CDR3 is built from 15 residues. Germline V gene lookup returns CDR1 DFQATT and CDR2 SNEGSKA (reference sequence). This CDR3 reads CSALTGASVANVLTF. CDR3 nucleotide sequence: TGCAGTGCTCTTACAGGTGCCTCTGTGGCCAACGTCCTGACTTTC.

The V and J genes are TRBV6-2 or TRBV6-3 and TRBJ2-1; TRBD2 matches at 11 bases. The length of the CDR3 is 16 residues. CDR1 MNHEY and CDR2 SVGEGT come from the germline V gene. Trimming took 2 bases from V and 6 from J; bases not matched to a gene: 6. The CDR3 DNA reads TGTGCCAGCAGTTACCGTAGCGGGGGGGGGCCCAATGAGCAGTTCTTC. Translating it yields CASSYRSGGGPNEQFF.

The V call is TRBV6-4, the J call TRBJ1-2; a weak D match, TRBD1 (6 bases). Germline CDR1 and CDR2: MRHNA and SNTAGT. V lost 1 base, J lost 3 bases, and 15 bases lay in between. This CDR3 region has 16 residues. In DNA, the CDR3 is TGTGCCAGCAGTGACTTTGACAGTCAGGGGTACTATGGCTACACCTTC. Translating gives CASSDFDSQGYYGYTF.

The chain couples TRBV9 to TRBJ2-6; a weak D match, TRBD2 (5 bases). This CDR3 has 16 amino acids. In germline, CDR1 is SGDLS, CDR2 YYNGEE. The V end was cut by 1 base, the J end by 3 bases, with 11 bases between. CDR3 sequence: CASSVSGGGGANVLTF. DNA for the CDR3: TGTGCCAGCAGCGTAAGTGGAGGTGGTGGGGCCAACGTCCTGACTTTC.

A few counts support this clonotype. This chain uses TRBV12-3 or TRBV12-4 with TRBJ2-3, with TRBD1 matching 9 bases. This CDR3 comprises 18 residues. With V trimmed by 5 bases and J by 0 bases, 12 bases remained unmatched. CDR3 loop: CASSLRQGGISSTDTQYF. The CDR3 DNA is TGTGCCAGCAGTCTAAGACAGGGGGGGATTTCTAGCACAGATACGCAGTATTTT.

Only a few counts were recorded for this clonotype. This chain joins TRBV5-6 and TRBJ2-1; D may be TRBD2 (6 bases). CDR3 length: 14 residues. The ends were cut back, 4 bases at V and 4 bases at J, with 12 bases in the middle. Germline-derived CDR1 and CDR2 are SGHDT and YYEEEE. The CDR3, as DNA: TGTGCCAGCAGCAACCGGCGGGAATACAATGAGCAGTTCTTC. This translates into CASSNRREYNEQFF.

The V gene is TRBV20-1, the J gene TRBJ2-1, with 8 positions matching TRBD2. The CDR3 is made up of 15 amino acids. V was pared by 6 bases and J by 8 bases, with 15 bases of the junction left unmatched. The germline V gene has CDR1 DFQATT and CDR2 SNEGSKA (reference sequence). The CDR3 loop is CSAPPRREALDEQFF. For the CDR3, the DNA is TGCAGTGCCCCCCCCAGGCGGGAGGCTTTAGATGAGCAGTTCTTC.

This rearrangement joins TRBV6-1 to TRBJ2-7; 8 bases are shared with TRBD1. The CDR3 extends over 13 amino acids. Trimming took 3 bases from V and 6 from J; bases not matched to a gene: 4. Germline CDR1 is MNHNS and CDR2 is SASEGT. The CDR3 nucleotides are TGTGCCAGCAGTGATGACAGGGGAGGCGAGCAGTACTTC. This gives the protein CASSDDRGGEQYF.

The rearrangement joins TRBV6-5 to TRBJ2-1; D remains ambiguous. Germline lookup yields CDR1 MNHEY and CDR2 SVGAGI. The CDR3 covers 14 residues. V dropped 5 bases and J dropped 4 bases, with 12 bases sitting between them. The CDR3 loop reads CASSAQTYYNEQFF. CDR3 DNA: TGTGCCAGCAGTGCCCAGACTTATTACAATGAGCAGTTCTTC.

The rearrangement links TRBV30 to TRBJ2-1; D gene uncertain. V lost 3 bases and J 3 bases, leaving 9 bases between the germline ends. CDR3 length: 13 residues. Germline CDR1 reads GTSNPN; CDR2 reads SVGIG (reference sequence). CDR3 nucleotide sequence: TGTGCCTGGAGGGCCCGCTACTACAATGAGCAGTTCTTC. This codes for CAWRARYYNEQFF. Looking up the rest from reference TRBV30 and TRBJ2-1 gives the full variable domain: SQTIHQWPATLVQPVGSPLSLECTVEGTSNPNLYWYRQAAGRGLQLLFYSVGIGQISSEVPQNLSASRPQDRQFILSSKKLLLSDSGFYLCAWRARYYNEQFFGPGTRLTVL.

The gene calls are TRBV7-9 and TRBJ2-1; 7 bases match TRBD1. The J call may be mistaken, given a closer DNA end match to TRBJ2-7. The CDR3 is 16 residues long. Germline lookup yields CDR1 SEHNR and CDR2 FQNEAQ (reference sequence). DNA for the CDR3: TGTGCCAGCGGCCCCCTACAGGGGAGCTCCTACAATGAGCAGTACTTC. Its translation: CASGPLQGSSYNEQYF.

This chain links TRBV29-1 with TRBJ1-1; a weak D match, TRBD1 (5 bases). The germline V and J ends were trimmed by 7 bases and 5 bases, with 17 bases remaining between them. The CDR3 consists of 13 residues. The germline CDR1 and CDR2 sequences are SQVTM and ANQGSEA. The CDR3 loop reads CSAQSTVTTEAFF. CDR3 in DNA: TGCAGCGCCCAATCGACAGTTACAACTGAAGCTTTCTTT.

The chain employs TRBV11-2 and TRBJ2-5; no clear D. This CDR3 has 16 amino acids. Trimming shortened V by 0 bases and J by 4 bases, and 15 bases separated the two germline ends. Germline assignment: CDR1 SGHAT and CDR2 FQNNGV. The CDR3 sequence: CASSLEAARVRETQYF. The CDR3 nucleotides read TGTGCCAGCAGCTTAGAAGCAGCTCGGGTGCGAGAGACCCAGTACTTC. Based on the CDR3 plus reference TRBV11-2 and TRBJ2-5, the full variable domain is EAGVAQSPRYKIIEKRQSVAFWCNPISGHATLYWYQQILGQGPKLLIQFQNNGVVDDSQLPKDRFSAERLKGVDSTLKIQPAKLEDSAVYLCASSLEAARVRETQYFGPGTRLLVL.

Notes on this clonotype: The CDR3 carries no conserved terminal phenylalanine or tryptophan, so it likely arises from a read error. The V and J genes are TRBV20-1 and TRBJ2-5, with D perhaps matching TRBD1 (6 bases). The germline V gene encodes CDR1 DFQATT and CDR2 SNEGSKA (reference sequence). V was trimmed by 5 bases and J by 2 bases, leaving 12 bases between them. The CDR3 has 13 residues. In DNA, the CDR3 is TGCAGTGCTCCTGCAGGGGTTCAAGAGACCCAGTACGTC. This sequence encodes CSAPAGVQETQYV.

CDR3 in DNA: TGCGCCAGCAGCTTGGATCACCCGCACGAGCAGTACTTC. Its translation is CASSLDHPHEQYF. V usage is TRBV5-1 and J usage is TRBJ2-7; D is ambiguous. Germline values: CDR1 SGHRS, CDR2 YFSETQ. The CDR3 extends over 13 amino acids. The ends were cut back, 0 bases at V and 5 bases at J, with 9 bases in the middle.

This chain links TRBV19 with TRBJ2-2; a weak D match, TRBD1 (6 bases). The V end was cut by 6 bases, the J end by 7 bases, with 15 bases between. CDR1 and CDR2 from the germline V gene are LNHDA and SQIVND (reference sequence). The CDR3 consists of 14 residues. CDR3 nucleotides: TGTGCCAGTAGGAGGGGGTTGCAGAACGGGGAGCTGTTTTTT. This gives the protein CASRRGLQNGELFF.

Written as DNA, the CDR3 is TGTGCCAGCAGTGAATCAAGCAATGAGCAGTACTTC. Translating it yields CASSESSNEQYF. The V gene is TRBV6-1, the J gene TRBJ2-1; D is undetermined. The J call is uncertain, as TRBJ2-7 better fits the DNA end. Germline loops: CDR1 MNHNS, CDR2 SASEGT. The CDR3 spans 12 residues.

This chain connects TRBV4-1 to TRBJ1-2, with 8 bases aligning to TRBD1. The CDR3 has 15 amino acids. V dropped 5 bases and J dropped 3; count of bases not matched to a gene: 8. Germline V gene sequence: CDR1 MGHRA, CDR2 YSYEKL. The CDR3, as DNA: TGCGCCAGCAGCGATAGGACAGGGAAGGACTATGGCTACACCTTC. Its protein is CASSDRTGKDYGYTF.

This rearrangement joins TRBV14 to TRBJ2-5; 9 bases fit TRBD2. The CDR3 is 16 residues long. Trimming at V came to 5 bases and at J to 1 base, leaving 8 bases not matched to a gene. Germline values: CDR1 SGHDN, CDR2 FVKESK. Here the CDR3 DNA reads TGTGCCAGCAGCAAGGGACTAGCAGTTATCCAAGAGACCCAGTACTTC. Translation: CASSKGLAVIQETQYF.

This clonotype turned up a few times. The V and J genes are TRBV6-1 and TRBJ2-3; 7 bases match TRBD1. The CDR3 totals 14 residues. Germline V lookup: CDR1 MNHNS, CDR2 SASEGT. The V segment lost 8 bases and the J segment 4 bases; nucleotides outside the gene matches: 9. The CDR3 spells CASLPRQGSDTQYF. CDR3 bases: TGTGCCAGCTTACCCCGACAGGGTTCAGATACGCAGTATTTT.